One sample yielded the 22 T cell receptor beta chains listed below, sequenced in a study of shared clonotypes between healthy human individuals. Profiling relied on immunoSEQ multiplex PCR, and the TCRdb table lists in-frame clones only, not all of them. The table has some 2.1 million clones, 93% seen once. CD45RO-negative, CCR7-selected cells formed the naive CD8 fraction, which excluded terminally differentiated effector memory CD45RA+ cells. Sequenced: naive CD8+ T cells from PBMCs. All receptors derive from a young man in good health. Some clones in this sample may be carry-over from other donors' samples.

This chain uses TRBV9 with TRBJ2-7; 7 nucleotides agree with TRBD2. Trimming at V came to 3 bases and at J to 0 bases, leaving 6 bases not matched to a gene. Germline V gene sequence: CDR1 SGDLS, CDR2 YYNGEE. The CDR3 spans 15 residues. CDR3 DNA sequence: TGTGCCAGCAGCGCCACTAGCGCTCCCTCCTACGAGCAGTACTTC. Its translation is CASSATSAPSYEQYF. Full variable domain (remainder filled in from reference TRBV9 and TRBJ2-7): DSGVTQTPKHLITATGQRVTLRCSPRSGDLSVYWYQQSLDQGLQFLIQYYNGEERAKGNILERFSAQQFPDLHSELNLSSLELGDSALYFCASSATSAPSYEQYFGPGTRLTVT.

The V call is TRBV19, the J call TRBJ2-1; D is unclear. Germline assignment: CDR1 LNHDA and CDR2 SQIVND (reference sequence). The CDR3 extends over 15 amino acids. V lost 6 bases to trimming and J lost 0 bases, with 12 bases between them. The DNA for the CDR3 is TGTGCCAGTAGCCTTTCTCAAAGCTCCTACAATGAGCAGTTCTTC. This translates into CASSLSQSSYNEQFF.

The chain couples TRBV4-1 to TRBJ2-7; D is unclear. Germline CDR1 MGHRA, CDR2 YSYEKL. This CDR3 has 17 amino acids. The V and J ends lost 1 base and 9 bases respectively, with 25 bases between them. The DNA of the CDR3 is TGCGCCAGCAGCCAAGGGGCCTACAATACTCCTTTTGTGGGGCAGTACTTC. It translates to CASSQGAYNTPFVGQYF.

V and J are TRBV28 and TRBJ1-3; 11 bases match TRBD1. CDR3 size: 17 residues. The V gene end was trimmed by 5 bases and the J gene end by 8 bases; junction bases not matched to a gene: 14. CDR1 is MDHEN, CDR2 SYDVKM, per germline. CDR3 region: CASSPVDRGPPRDTIYF. The CDR3 DNA reads as TGTGCCAGCAGTCCCGTGGACAGGGGGCCCCCTCGGGACACCATATATTTT.

The CDR3 coding sequence is TGCGCCAGCAGCCAAGGCCCCGGGACAAGTCGTCTCGGGGAGCTGTTTTTT. It yields the protein CASSQGPGTSRLGELFF. The rearrangement joins TRBV4-1 to TRBJ2-2; TRBD1 might be the D (6 bases). Germline V gives CDR1 MGHRA, CDR2 YSYEKL. Trimming took off 1 base at V and 7 bases at J, with 19 bases between the two ends. The CDR3 covers 17 residues.

This clone was detected once. The chain links TRBV7-9 to TRBJ2-2; TRBD1 aligns across 7 bases. The germline V gene has CDR1 SEHNR and CDR2 FQNEAQ (reference sequence). The CDR3 length is 16 residues. V gave up 1 base and J gave up 5 bases; unmatched junction bases: 7. The CDR3 region is CASSLEGGQRTGELFF. CDR3 bases: TGTGCCAGCAGCTTAGAAGGGGGACAGCGTACCGGGGAGCTGTTTTTT. Filled out from reference TRBV7-9 and TRBJ2-2, the complete variable domain reads DTGVSQNPRHKITKRGQNVTFRCDPISEHNRLYWYRQTLGQGPEFLTYFQNEAQLEKSRLLSDRFSAERPKGSFSTLEIQRTEQGDSAMYLCASSLEGGQRTGELFFGEGSRLTVL.

The chain has TRBV27 and TRBJ2-7, with 9 bases lining up with TRBD1. Germline V gene data show CDR1 as MNHEY and CDR2 as SMNVEV (reference sequence). The V and J ends lost 4 bases and 2 bases, in that order; junction bases with no gene match: 9. CDR3 length: 16 amino acids. The chain's CDR3 is CASSYSGTGIPYEQYF. Here the CDR3 DNA reads TGTGCCAGCAGTTACTCCGGGACAGGGATCCCCTACGAGCAGTACTTC.

This clone came up once. The chain joins TRBV9 to TRBJ2-2, with D possibly being TRBD2 (6 bases). This CDR3 comprises 16 residues. V lost 3 bases, J lost 3 bases, and 15 bases lay in between. Germline V gives CDR1 SGDLS, CDR2 YYNGEE. CDR3 sequence reads: CASSESWRADTGELFF. For the CDR3, the DNA is TGTGCCAGCAGCGAGAGCTGGAGGGCCGACACCGGGGAGCTGTTTTTT.

J is TRBJ1-5 and V is TRBV4-1; D gene ambiguous. Trimming pared 0 bases from V and 7 bases from J, leaving 13 bases between. The CDR3 is 15 residues long. Germline V CDR1 and CDR2: MGHRA, YSYEKL. The CDR3 DNA reads as TGCGCCAGCAGCCAAGATCCCTTCGGGAGGCAGCCCCAGCATTTT. Amino acid sequence: CASSQDPFGRQPQHF.

V gene TRBV5-1 combines with J gene TRBJ2-1, with D possibly being TRBD1 (5 bases). The CDR3 consists of 15 residues. Germline assignment: CDR1 SGHRS and CDR2 YFSETQ. Trimming pared 2 bases from V and 7 bases from J, leaving 16 bases between. CDR3 sequence: CASSFSQGVQNEQFF. Here the CDR3 DNA reads TGCGCCAGCAGCTTTTCCCAGGGCGTACAAAATGAGCAGTTCTTC.

J is TRBJ2-7 and V is TRBV5-1, with 12 bases identical to TRBD2. V dropped 7 bases and J dropped 3; count of bases not matched to a gene: 5. The CDR3 covers 14 residues. The germline gives CDR1 SGHRS, CDR2 YFSETQ. CDR3 sequence (DNA): TGCGCCAGCTCGACTAGCGGGAGAAACTACGAGCAGTACTTC. As protein: CASSTSGRNYEQYF.

The CDR3 coding sequence is TGTGCCAGTAGTACTACTAGCGGGACAGATACGCAGTATTTT. It specifies CASSTTSGTDTQYF. The gene calls are TRBV19 and TRBJ2-3; 9 nucleotides match TRBD2. The germline CDR1 and CDR2 sequences are LNHDA and SQIVND (reference sequence). This CDR3 has 14 residues. J gave up 3 bases and V 4 bases, and 2 bases lay outside the gene matches.

The chain recombines TRBV5-1 with TRBJ2-5, with a possible D match to TRBD1 (6 bases). The V and J ends lost 3 bases and 5 bases respectively, with 14 bases between them. The V gene's germline CDR1 is SGHRS and CDR2 YFSETQ. The CDR3 is 14 amino acids. The CDR3 DNA reads TGCGCCAGCAGCTGGGGGCCTCGGACGGAGACCCAGTACTTC. Its protein product is CASSWGPRTETQYF. The full variable domain, rest sourced from reference TRBV5-1 and TRBJ2-5, is KAGVTQTPRYLIKTRGQQVTLSCSPISGHRSVSWYQQTPGQGLQFLFEYFSETQRNKGNFPGRFSGRQFSNSRSEMNVSTLELGDSALYLCASSWGPRTETQYFGPGTRLLVL.

This clone was detected only once. CDR3 sequence: CASSLSLRGPGKEQYF. CDR3 in DNA: TGTGCCAGCAGTTTATCCCTCCGGGGACCGGGGAAGGAGCAGTACTTC. V usage is TRBV27 and J usage is TRBJ2-7; D is perhaps TRBD1 or TRBD2 (5 bases each). Trimming shortened V by 0 bases and J by 7 bases, and 19 bases separated the two germline ends. CDR3 size: 16 residues. The germline CDR1 and CDR2 sequences are MNHEY and SMNVEV (reference sequence).

The chain has TRBV15 and TRBJ2-1; 11 bases agree with TRBD2. V shed 3 bases and J 8 bases; nucleotides not matched to a gene: 12. The CDR3 length is 17 residues. Per germline, CDR1 LNHNV and CDR2 YYDKDF (reference sequence). CDR3 protein: CATSRDATSGSFHEQFF. In DNA form, the CDR3 reads TGTGCCACCAGCAGGGACGCCACTAGCGGGAGCTTCCATGAGCAGTTCTTC.

CDR3 amino acids: CASRAGQNSNQPQHF. The CDR3 DNA reads TGTGCCAGCAGGGCAGGACAGAATAGCAATCAGCCCCAGCATTTT. The gene calls are TRBV27 and TRBJ1-5; TRBD1 might be the D (6 bases). The V end was cut by 6 bases, the J end by 0 bases, with 12 bases between. The CDR3 consists of 15 residues. The germline CDR1 and CDR2 sequences are MNHEY and SMNVEV (reference sequence).

This chain uses TRBV5-6 with TRBJ2-1; D is tentatively TRBD1 or TRBD2 (5 bases each). This CDR3 contains 15 residues. The V gene lost 3 bases and the J gene lost 5 bases, with 15 bases spanning the gap. Germline values: CDR1 SGHDT, CDR2 YYEEEE. The CDR3 DNA is TGTGCCAGCAGCTCTGACGGGACGTTTCACAATGAGCAGTTCTTC. It codes for CASSSDGTFHNEQFF.

This chain connects TRBV28 to TRBJ2-7; the match to TRBD2 covers 9 bases. The CDR3 is 17 residues long. V shed 3 bases and J 2 bases; nucleotides not matched to a gene: 11. From germline, CDR1 is MDHEN and CDR2 SYDVKM. In nucleotides, the CDR3 is TGTGCCAGCAGTTTGTTCCGGCGGGAGGGCCCGGCCTACGAGCAGTACTTC. Translated: CASSLFRREGPAYEQYF.

The chain uses TRBV4-3 and TRBJ1-3, with D possibly TRBD1 on 5 matching bases. V was trimmed by 1 base and J by 0 bases, leaving 7 bases between them. The germline V gene encodes CDR1 LGHNA and CDR2 YSLEER. CDR3 length equals 15 residues. The CDR3: CASSQVGHSGNTIYF. CDR3 nucleotides: TGCGCCAGCAGCCAAGTGGGGCACTCTGGAAACACCATATATTTT.

This chain uses TRBV27 with TRBJ2-1; D tentatively fits TRBD1 or TRBD2 (5 bases each). The germline V gene has CDR1 MNHEY and CDR2 SMNVEV (reference sequence). CDR3 length equals 17 residues. Trimming removed 2 bases from V and 4 bases from J, with 18 bases in between. As DNA, the CDR3 is TGTGCCAGCAGTTTAAGTCTCGGGGAATGGGGGTACAATGAGCAGTTCTTC. Encoded protein: CASSLSLGEWGYNEQFF.

The chain is built from TRBV6-1 and TRBJ2-7; tentative D call: TRBD1 (5 bases). The germline gives CDR1 MNHNS, CDR2 SASEGT. V was clipped by 4 bases and J by 4 bases, with 11 bases between them. This CDR3 contains 13 residues. The CDR3 nucleotides are TGTGCCAGCAGTGGGGGCCTAAGTTACGAGCAGTACTTC. Residues: CASSGGLSYEQYF.

V gene TRBV27 combines with J gene TRBJ1-2, with D perhaps TRBD1 (5 bases). Germline V lookup: CDR1 MNHEY, CDR2 SMNVEV (reference sequence). Between the trimmed V and J ends, which lost 3 bases and 4 bases, there was a span of 12 bases. The CDR3 has 14 amino acids. Here the CDR3 DNA reads TGTGCCAGCAGTTTCGCCGGGACCTTCTATGGCTACACCTTC. It translates to CASSFAGTFYGYTF.